The present T cell receptor beta chain was sequenced within a study of somatic mutations in cytotoxic T cells in rheumatoid arthritis. On the study more broadly: Patient blood was drawn as 30 ml EDTA; the draw came right after diagnosis and before any treatment.

Positive magnetic bead selection separated CD4+ and CD8+ cells, and flow cytometry confirmed purity. Concerning this clone: Its specificity is unknown.

This CDR3 has 14 amino acids. The V gene end was trimmed by 6 bases and the J gene end by 2 bases; junction bases not matched to a gene: 7. Germline V gives CDR1 MNHEY, CDR2 SMNVEV (reference sequence). The repertoire was sequenced with immunoSEQ multiplex PCR; TCRdb's copy has only in-frame clones and lacks some. The sample holds about 16,000 clones, about 77% seen once. Findings of the study overall: The study found no significant difference in CD8+ T-cell clonality between rheumatoid arthritis patients and age-matched healthy controls. With approximately 66 patients examined, under 10 had a largest CD8+ clone exceeding 20% of CD8+ cells.

This TCR was sampled from an adult with rheumatoid arthritis. J is TRBJ2-7 and V is TRBV27; TRBD1 matches 7 bases. The source material was CD8+ T cells sorted from blood. CDR3 nucleotide sequence: TGTGCCAGCAGCTATCACACAGGGGCCTACGAGCAGTACTTC. Its protein is CASSYHTGAYEQYF.